Following are 32 T cell receptor beta chains from one sample sequenced in a study of T cell repertoires in cytomegalovirus infection (dated by TCRdb to the late 2010s). Sequencing was carried out with an Illumina HiSeq 1500. TCRdb redid the processing of the public reads, applying fastp at Q25 and MiXCR, and retained in-frame beta chains. CDR3 protein duplicates are merged, each entry listing the most common genes and DNA. This sample gives approximately 910,000 distinct CDR3 sequences in total; approximately 33% of them show up just once. Roughly 13% of the sample is held by the ten biggest clonotypes. Taken with the paper, the label for treatment or condition translates to: in vitro stimulation with specific CMV peptide epitopes to enrich CMV-specific T cells. These TCRs' antigens remain unknown. The sequenced sample was cultured CD8+ T cells from PBMCs, obtained from culture after CMV antigen stimulation. The receptors stem from a human donor in good health (CMV status not recorded). Some clones in this sample may be carry-over from other donors' samples.

V is TRBV27 and J is TRBJ2-1; 9 nucleotides align to TRBD2. Looked up from germline, CDR1 is MNHEY and CDR2 is SMNVEV (reference sequence). With V trimmed by 3 bases and J by 7 bases, 7 bases remained unmatched. The CDR3 is made up of 15 amino acids. CDR3 sequence: CASSLGTSPSNEQFF. The CDR3 bases are TGTGCCAGCAGTTTGGGGACTAGCCCCTCAAATGAGCAGTTCTTC.

This clonotype was observed a handful of times. V is TRBV6-6 and J is TRBJ1-1, with a possible D match to TRBD1 (5 bases). CDR1 is MNHNY and CDR2 is SVGAGI in the germline V gene (reference sequence). Trimming cost V 4 bases and J 6 bases, with 18 bases left between them. This CDR3 is 15 amino acids long. The CDR3 DNA follows: TGTGCCAGCAGTTCCCACGGGGCATTGGGCCCTGAAGCTTTCTTT. Its translation: CASSSHGALGPEAFF.

The gene calls are TRBV5-4 and TRBJ1-5; D is perhaps TRBD1 (6 bases). The V end was cut by 4 bases, the J end by 3 bases, with 11 bases between. Germline V gene sequence: CDR1 SGHNT, CDR2 YYREEE (reference sequence). The length of the CDR3 is 14 residues. CDR3: CASSKAGANQPQHF. The CDR3 DNA reads TGTGCCAGCAGCAAAGCAGGGGCCAATCAGCCCCAGCATTTT.

The chain couples TRBV5-6 to TRBJ2-7, with a possible D match to TRBD1 (6 bases). CDR3 size: 13 residues. Germline V gene data show CDR1 as SGHDT and CDR2 as YYEEEE. Trimming left V 7 bases short and J 6 bases short, with 17 bases between. The CDR3 region has the DNA TGTGCCAGCCAAGTGGTGGGGGCTTCCGAGCAGTACGTC. It translates to CASQVVGASEQYV.

This clonotype was detected a few times. The junction departs from germline at one end; a sequencing error may be responsible. The chain employs TRBV24-1 and TRBJ1-3, with 9 bases lining up with TRBD1. The CDR3 totals 11 residues. Germline V gene lookup returns CDR1 KGHDR and CDR2 SFDVKD. Here the CDR3 DNA reads TGTGCCACCAGTGATGGGACAGGGATGGATTTT. Residues: CATSDGTGMDF.

The chain uses TRBV7-4 and TRBJ2-3, with D possibly called TRBD1 or TRBD2 (5 bases each). CDR1 is SGHVT, CDR2 SQSDAQ, per germline. This CDR3 is built from 16 residues. Trimming cost V 5 bases and J 7 bases, with 22 bases left between them. In DNA form, the CDR3 reads TGTGCCAGCAGCCCCTCAACGGACTGGGGCTCTTATACGCAGTATTTT. Encoded protein: CASSPSTDWGSYTQYF.

The table lists this clonotype with a few counts. The chain's CDR3 is CASSFGTLWEQYV. Here the CDR3 DNA reads TGTGCCAGCAGCTTCGGTACCTTGTGGGAGCAGTACGTC. V and J are TRBV11-2 and TRBJ2-7; D uncertain. This CDR3 comprises 13 residues. The germline V gene has CDR1 SGHAT and CDR2 FQNNGV. Trimming took 3 bases from V and 7 from J, leaving 13 bases between them.

V and J are TRBV6-2 or TRBV6-3 and TRBJ1-5; D may be TRBD1 (5 bases). CDR1 and CDR2 from the germline V gene are MNHEY and SVGEGT. Trimming left V 10 bases short and J 0 bases short, with 16 bases between. This CDR3 is built from 15 residues. The DNA of the CDR3 is TGTGCCACTACCTGGGACGGTAATAGCAATCAGCCCCAGCATTTT. Amino acid sequence: CATTWDGNSNQPQHF.

This clonotype was counted between two and nine times. CDR3 sequence: CASGTGTSGYNEQFF. The CDR3 DNA reads as TGTGCTAGTGGGACCGGGACTAGCGGGTACAATGAGCAGTTCTTC. The chain recombines TRBV12-5 with TRBJ2-1; 12 positions agree with TRBD2. The CDR3 totals 15 residues. Germline CDR1 is LGHNT and CDR2 is FRNRAP. V trimming: 6 bases; J trimming: 4 bases; junction bases outside the gene matches: 4. Full variable domain (outside the CDR3, taken from reference TRBV12-5 and TRBJ2-1): DARVTQTPRHKVTEMGQEVTMRCQPILGHNTVFWYRQTMMQGLELLAYFRNRAPLDDSGMPKDRFSAEMPDATLATLKIQPSEPRDSAVYFCASGTGTSGYNEQFFGPGTRLTVL.

V is TRBV7-9 and J is TRBJ2-5; perhaps TRBD2 as D (6 bases). The V end lost 5 bases, the J end lost 2 bases, and 15 bases lay between the germline ends. The CDR3 loop spans 15 amino acids. CDR1 is SEHNR, CDR2 FQNEAQ, per germline (reference sequence). In DNA, the CDR3 is TGTGCCAGCAGCCCCTCCGCGGGGTTTCAAGAGACCCAGTACTTC. It encodes CASSPSAGFQETQYF.

The chain recombines TRBV7-4 with TRBJ2-4, with a weak D call TRBD2 (6 bases). This CDR3 comprises 19 residues. The V and J ends lost 0 bases and 0 bases respectively, with 18 bases between them. Germline-derived CDR1 and CDR2 are SGHVT and SQSDAQ. DNA of the CDR3: TGTGCCAGCAGCTTAGCGCAAAGTTCGGGGGAATTAGCCAAAAACATTCAGTACTTC. It yields the protein CASSLAQSSGELAKNIQYF. The complete variable domain, with remaining parts taken from reference TRBV7-4 and TRBJ2-4, reads GAGVSQSPRYKVAKRGRDVALRCDSISGHVTLYWYRQTLGQGSEVLTYSQSDAQRDKSGRPSGRFSAERPERSVSTLKIQRTEQGDSAVYLCASSLAQSSGELAKNIQYFGAGTRLSVL.

V is TRBV20-1 and J is TRBJ2-3, with 7 bases lining up with TRBD2. This CDR3 is built from 17 residues. Looked up from germline, CDR1 is DFQATT and CDR2 is SNEGSKA (reference sequence). V lost 4 bases, J lost 0 bases, and 13 bases stayed unmatched. CDR3 protein: CSANQVERGASTDTQYF. The DNA for the CDR3 is TGCAGTGCTAACCAAGTCGAGCGGGGTGCTAGCACAGATACGCAGTATTTT.

The genes are TRBV19 and TRBJ1-5, with 7 bases lining up with TRBD1. The V segment lost 4 bases and the J segment 6 bases; nucleotides outside the gene matches: 27. The CDR3 loop spans 21 amino acids. From germline, CDR1 is LNHDA and CDR2 SQIVND (reference sequence). Written as DNA, the CDR3 is TGTGCCAGTAGTACTATCGGTTCGGGGAGGGGGCTTTCGGGGCTTGGTCAGCCCCAGCATTTT. It encodes CASSTIGSGRGLSGLGQPQHF.

The rearrangement uses TRBV19 and TRBJ1-2; D is uncertain. Germline assignment: CDR1 LNHDA and CDR2 SQIVND (reference sequence). The V end was cut by 6 bases, the J end by 8 bases, with 16 bases between. This CDR3 has 13 amino acids. The CDR3 DNA follows: TGTGCCAGTAGGCCCGAAGAGCTGGGCGGCTACACCTTC. This gives the protein CASRPEELGGYTF.

Note on this clonotype: This may stem from a read error, because a much larger clone lies one nucleotide away. This chain uses TRBV7-4 with TRBJ1-1; 7 bases agree with TRBD1. V was pared by 5 bases and J by 0 bases, with 6 bases of the junction left unmatched. The length of the CDR3 is 15 residues. The germline gives CDR1 SGHVT, CDR2 SQSDAQ. The CDR3 loop is CASSGGTDMNTEAFF. CDR3 DNA sequence: TGTGCCAGCAGCGGCGGGACAGACATGAACACTGAAGCTTTCTTT.

The genes are TRBV6-6 and TRBJ2-3; tentative D call: TRBD2 (5 bases). CDR1 is MNHNY and CDR2 is SVGAGI in the germline V gene (reference sequence). The CDR3 contains 15 residues. V was shortened by 1 base and J by 4 bases, with 12 bases between the two germline ends. The CDR3 DNA follows: TGTGCCAGCAGTTACTTTCCCGGGGTTGCAGATACGCAGTATTTT. Protein product: CASSYFPGVADTQYF.

The gene calls are TRBV28 and TRBJ1-1, with D uncertain. The CDR3 runs 13 residues. Trimming removed 5 bases from V and 3 bases from J, with 10 bases in between. The V gene's germline CDR1 is MDHEN and CDR2 SYDVKM. CDR3 in DNA: TGTGCCAGCAGTAGATTAGAGTACACTGAAGCTTTCTTT. Translated: CASSRLEYTEAFF. The complete variable domain, with remaining parts taken from reference TRBV28 and TRBJ1-1, reads DVKVTQSSRYLVKRTGEKVFLECVQDMDHENMFWYRQDPGLGLRLIYFSYDVKMKEKGDIPEGYSVSREKKERFSLILESASTNQTSMYLCASSRLEYTEAFFGQGTRLTVV.

The V call is TRBV27, the J call TRBJ1-2, with TRBD1 identical over 9 bases. With V trimmed by 3 bases and J by 8 bases, 7 bases remained unmatched. From germline, CDR1 is MNHEY and CDR2 SMNVEV (reference sequence). This CDR3 has 14 amino acids. CDR3: CASSFRTGVGGYTF. The CDR3 region has the DNA TGTGCCAGCAGTTTCCGGACAGGGGTCGGAGGCTACACCTTC.

This clonotype was counted a few times. The chain employs TRBV19 and TRBJ2-1; D remains ambiguous. Germline CDR1 LNHDA, CDR2 SQIVND (reference sequence). Between the trimmed V and J ends, which lost 10 bases and 0 bases, there was a span of 13 bases. The CDR3 totals 14 residues. The CDR3 nucleotides read TGTGCCACCAGAACAGCCTTCTCCTACAATGAGCAGTTCTTC. Encoded protein: CATRTAFSYNEQFF.

This clonotype was detected only a few times. J is TRBJ1-2 and V is TRBV2, with unresolved D. Germline V gives CDR1 SNHLY, CDR2 FYNNEI. V lost 8 bases, J lost 3 bases, and 16 bases lay in between. The length of the CDR3 is 14 residues. CDR3 in amino acids: CASESRVEDYGYTF. CDR3 sequence (DNA): TGTGCCAGCGAGTCCCGGGTCGAGGACTATGGCTACACCTTC.

The chain carries TRBV9 and TRBJ1-2; a weak D match, TRBD1 (5 bases). This CDR3 spans 11 amino acids. Trimming stripped 8 bases from V and 7 bases from J, with 12 bases between. Germline V gene data show CDR1 as SGDLS and CDR2 as YYNGEE. The CDR3 coding sequence is TGTGCCAGTACCGGGACGATTGGCTACACCTTC. This sequence encodes CASTGTIGYTF.

A few counts support this clonotype. The J gene is TRBJ1-6, the V gene TRBV5-5; D remains unclear. CDR3 size: 18 residues. Trimming removed 4 bases at V and 4 bases at J, with 21 bases between. From germline, CDR1 is SGHKS and CDR2 YYEKEE (reference sequence). In DNA form, the CDR3 reads TGTGCCAGCAGCCATCCCCGGCAAGGCCCTCCTTATAATTCACCCCTCCACTTT. Translated, it gives CASSHPRQGPPYNSPLHF.

This chain uses TRBV5-6 with TRBJ1-1; D perhaps matches TRBD1 (5 bases). This CDR3 region has 16 residues. Germline CDR1 SGHDT, CDR2 YYEEEE. Trimming cost V 4 bases and J 3 bases, with 19 bases left between them. DNA for the CDR3: TGTGCCAGCAGCCCGCTTTTGGGGGGTTGGGACACTGAAGCTTTCTTT. Protein sequence: CASSPLLGGWDTEAFF.

As for this clonotype: An end of the junction does not agree with germline; a read error may underlie this. The chain is built from TRBV5-1 and TRBJ2-1, with 13 bases fitting TRBD2. CDR1 is SGHRS and CDR2 is YFSETQ in the germline V gene. This CDR3 has 17 amino acids. This chain's CDR3 is CASSFGLAGVSSNEQFF. The CDR3 coding sequence is TGCGCCAGCAGCTTCGGACTAGCGGGGGTCTCCTCCAATGAGCAGTTCTTC.

This clonotype was observed a few times. The rearrangement links TRBV28 to TRBJ1-2; D ambiguous. V was trimmed by 5 bases and J by 1 base, leaving 11 bases between them. This CDR3 has 14 amino acids. Germline V CDR1 and CDR2: MDHEN, SYDVKM. CDR3 in amino acids: CASSPSEGNYGYTF. The CDR3 DNA reads as TGTGCCAGCAGTCCTTCCGAGGGTAACTATGGCTACACCTTC.

The gene calls are TRBV12-3 or TRBV12-4 and TRBJ1-4, with D possibly being TRBD1 (6 bases). This CDR3 contains 14 residues. V was cut by 8 bases and J by 7 bases, with 17 bases left in between. In nucleotides, the CDR3 is TGTGCCAGCGGGTATACAGGGTTAGGTGAAAAACTGTTTTTT. Translation gives CASGYTGLGEKLFF.

The V gene is TRBV6-2 or TRBV6-3, the J gene TRBJ1-1, with TRBD1 matching 9 bases. The germline V gene has CDR1 MNHEY and CDR2 SVGEGT. Trimming at V came to 0 bases and at J to 0 bases, leaving 2 bases not matched to a gene. The CDR3 contains 16 residues. The CDR3 reads CASSYSGTGLNTEAFF. Written as DNA, the CDR3 is TGTGCCAGCAGTTACTCCGGGACAGGGTTGAACACTGAAGCTTTCTTT.

This clonotype appeared many times. The rearrangement joins TRBV5-4 to TRBJ2-7; D is perhaps TRBD2 (7 bases). CDR1 and CDR2 (germline): SGHNT, YYREEE (reference sequence). This CDR3 has 15 amino acids. With 2 bases removed from V and 0 bases from J, the gap between germline ends came to 12 bases. The CDR3 sequence: CASSFDGGHSYEQYF. CDR3 sequence (DNA): TGTGCCAGCAGCTTTGACGGGGGGCACTCCTACGAGCAGTACTTC.

This clonotype was counted a few times. The chain carries TRBV27 and TRBJ2-3; the match to TRBD2 covers 10 bases. Germline CDR1 is MNHEY and CDR2 is SMNVEV (reference sequence). V lost 0 bases, J lost 0 bases, and 12 bases stayed unmatched. The CDR3 is 20 amino acids. CDR3 sequence reads: CASSLSKLAGDPTSTDTQYF. The CDR3 DNA reads TGTGCCAGCAGTTTATCGAAGCTAGCGGGGGATCCCACTAGCACAGATACGCAGTATTTT.

This clonotype was counted between two and nine times. The chain links TRBV7-3 to TRBJ2-2; 8 bases fit TRBD1. V shed 4 bases and J 7 bases; nucleotides not matched to a gene: 14. Germline loops: CDR1 SGHTA, CDR2 FQGTGA. The CDR3 extends over 17 amino acids. The CDR3 nucleotides are TGTGCCAGCAGCTCGACAGGGGTCCTCCTCTCCCACGGGGAGCTGTTTTTT. It encodes CASSSTGVLLSHGELFF.

This clonotype was recorded many times. The genes are TRBV7-8 and TRBJ1-6; no clear D gene. Trimming removed 6 bases at V and 3 bases at J, with 15 bases between. Germline V CDR1 and CDR2: SGHVS, FQNEAQ. The CDR3 is 16 residues long. CDR3 sequence: CASSSPSSFYNSPLHF. The CDR3 bases are TGTGCCAGCAGTTCCCCCAGTAGTTTCTATAATTCACCCCTCCACTTT.

The chain is built from TRBV12-3 or TRBV12-4 and TRBJ1-2; D is unresolved. V was trimmed by 3 bases and J by 1 base, leaving 3 bases between them. This CDR3 region has 12 residues. The CDR3 here is CASSFDNYGYTF. Written as DNA, the CDR3 is TGTGCCAGCAGTTTCGATAACTATGGCTACACCTTC.